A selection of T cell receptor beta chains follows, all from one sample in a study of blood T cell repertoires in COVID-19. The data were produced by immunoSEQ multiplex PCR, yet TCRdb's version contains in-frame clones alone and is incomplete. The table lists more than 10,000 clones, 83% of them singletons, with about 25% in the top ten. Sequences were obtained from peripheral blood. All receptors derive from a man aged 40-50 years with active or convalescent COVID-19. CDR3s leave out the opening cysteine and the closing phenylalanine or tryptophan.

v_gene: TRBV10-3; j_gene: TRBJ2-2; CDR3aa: AISDSYTGELF
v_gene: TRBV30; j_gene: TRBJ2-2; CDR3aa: AWSVRLAGVGGTGELF
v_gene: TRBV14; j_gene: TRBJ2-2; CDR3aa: ASSQQGSTGELF
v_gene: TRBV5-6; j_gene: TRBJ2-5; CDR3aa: ASSIWEKQETQY
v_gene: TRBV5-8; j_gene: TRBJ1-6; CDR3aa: ASTPRRADSPLH
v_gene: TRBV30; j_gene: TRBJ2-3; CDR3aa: AWRRGTAADTQY
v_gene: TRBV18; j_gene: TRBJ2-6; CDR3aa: ASSGQGANVLT
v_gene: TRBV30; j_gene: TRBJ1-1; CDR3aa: AWISYEAGGGTEAF
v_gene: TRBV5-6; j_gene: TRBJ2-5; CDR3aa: ASSSEAESGAETQY
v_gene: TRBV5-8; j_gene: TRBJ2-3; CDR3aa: ASSFGQGTDTQY
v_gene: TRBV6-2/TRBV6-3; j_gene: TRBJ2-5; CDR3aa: ASSFRAAGPQETQY
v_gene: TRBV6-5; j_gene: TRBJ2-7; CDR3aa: ASSRRVGEAYEQY
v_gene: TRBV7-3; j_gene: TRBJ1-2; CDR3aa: ASSSGQGAYGYT
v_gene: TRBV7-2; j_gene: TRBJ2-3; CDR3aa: ASSFAGTLTDTQY
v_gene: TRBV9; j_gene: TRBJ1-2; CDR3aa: ASSVGLGIADGYT
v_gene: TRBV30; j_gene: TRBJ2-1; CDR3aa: AWSLGLGSNEQF
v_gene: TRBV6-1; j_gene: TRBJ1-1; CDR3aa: ASSEWGRNTEAF
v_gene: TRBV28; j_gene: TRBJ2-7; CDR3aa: ASSPGWTGSSYEQY
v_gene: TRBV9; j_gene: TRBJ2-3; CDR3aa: ASGVGGGGTDTQY
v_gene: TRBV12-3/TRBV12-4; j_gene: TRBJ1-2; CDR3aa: ASKGFGYGYT
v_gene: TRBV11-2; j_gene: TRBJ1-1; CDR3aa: ASSPGFLRARYTEAF
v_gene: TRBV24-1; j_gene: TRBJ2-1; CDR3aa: ATSGLAVTSSYNEQF
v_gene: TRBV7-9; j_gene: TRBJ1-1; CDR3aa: ASSEVQGNTEAF
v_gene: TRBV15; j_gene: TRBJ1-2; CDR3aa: ATSREGFGSASGIAGYT
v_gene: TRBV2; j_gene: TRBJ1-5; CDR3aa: ASRTGGTQPQH
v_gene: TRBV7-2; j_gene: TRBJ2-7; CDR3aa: ASSLVGSGTPYEQY
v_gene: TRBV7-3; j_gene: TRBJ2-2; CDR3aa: ASSLGSGELF
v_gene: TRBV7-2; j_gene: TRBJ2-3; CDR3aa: ASSRTGGGDTQY
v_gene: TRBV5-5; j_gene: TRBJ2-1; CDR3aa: ASSLRSADNNEQF
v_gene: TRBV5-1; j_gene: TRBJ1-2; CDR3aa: ASSLDSGLANYGYT
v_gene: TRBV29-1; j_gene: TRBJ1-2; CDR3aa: SVEATGGGYGYT
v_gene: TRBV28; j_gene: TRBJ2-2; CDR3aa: ASSTARVGGVSTGELF
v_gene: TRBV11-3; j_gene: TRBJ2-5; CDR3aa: ASSLVGHHRETQY
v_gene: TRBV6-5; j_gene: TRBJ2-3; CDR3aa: ASSYSNRITDTQY
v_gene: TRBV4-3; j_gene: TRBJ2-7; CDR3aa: ASSQDPIGGSYEQY
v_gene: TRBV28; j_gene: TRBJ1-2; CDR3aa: ASSLTAGFYGYT
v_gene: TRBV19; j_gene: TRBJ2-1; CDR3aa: ASRQVPGNEQF
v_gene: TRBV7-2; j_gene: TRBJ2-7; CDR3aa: ASSTSAPGEQY
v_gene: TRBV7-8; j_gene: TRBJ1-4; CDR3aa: ASSTRTGRGEKLF
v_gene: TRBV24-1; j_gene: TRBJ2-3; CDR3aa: ATSVSSGADTQY
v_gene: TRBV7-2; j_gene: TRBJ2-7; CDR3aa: ASSPGGPSYEQY
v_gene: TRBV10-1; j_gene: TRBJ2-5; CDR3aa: ASSFWLSGETQY
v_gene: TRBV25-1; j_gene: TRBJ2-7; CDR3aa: ASSPTEYEQY
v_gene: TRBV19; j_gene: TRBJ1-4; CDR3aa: ASHIEGQGRKLF
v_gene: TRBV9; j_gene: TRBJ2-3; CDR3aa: ASSFSGQAGHTADTQY
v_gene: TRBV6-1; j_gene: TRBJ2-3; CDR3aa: ASSETSGGADTQY